This TCR beta chain was sequenced during a study of human thymus T cells. Losses at the gene ends were 6 bases for V and 5 bases for J; bases not matched to a gene: 8. This CDR3 contains 15 residues. Germline V gene lookup returns CDR1 SEHNR and CDR2 FQNEAQ (reference sequence). Study-level findings and limits: Gene usage (both V and J) appeared biased in thymic and blood repertoires.

For this clone: Its target is not known.

Four of the eight donors gave about 0.45-1 mL blood during surgery. All available leukocytes, rather than a set cell count, yielded the blood DNA. TCRdb's copy holds only in-frame clones and misses some; the assay was immunoSEQ multiplex PCR. The table lists approximately 46,000 clones, 85% to 95% of them singletons. Sequenced: blood. This chain joins TRBV7-9 and TRBJ2-1, with 9 positions matching TRBD2. The sequence was collected from a girl less than two years old with a congenital heart defect but otherwise immunologically healthy. The CDR3 DNA reads TGTGCCAGCAGTTCATGGACTAGCGAAAACAATGAGCAGTTCTTC. This encodes CASSSWTSENNEQFF.